The clone carrying this T cell receptor (beta chain) has only a few counts. The antigen is unknown. These data originate in a study of T-cell memory formation after mild COVID-19. Study overall: TCR clusters were largely donor specific.

A 5'RACE reaction primed in the constant segment made cDNA libraries of TCR alpha and TCR beta, and these carried sample barcodes and UMIs. TCRdb itself ran the 5' RACE reads through MiXCR, one entry per CDR3 protein. The sample lists about 560,000 distinct CDR3 sequences; approximately 21% were seen once. Overall study results and limits: Second-wave clones that peaked on day 37 lacked confirmed SARS-CoV-2 specificity. Those CD4+ clones that contracted were mainly in CM and EM (CD8+ ones in EMRA).

The germline V gene has CDR1 LNHDA and CDR2 SQIVND (reference sequence). The CDR3 is 12 residues long. Between the trimmed V and J ends, which lost 5 bases and 4 bases, there was a span of 8 bases. Sequenced: PBMCs or a T cell subset sorted from them (not recorded which). The TCR comes from an adult woman who had mild COVID-19 (a few samples of this study predate the infection). Cell type and time point are not known. The chain joins TRBV19 to TRBJ2-5; a weak D match, TRBD2 (5 bases). The CDR3 DNA follows: TGTGCCAGTAGTGACTACCGAGAGACCCAGTACTTC. It translates to CASSDYRETQYF.